The rows below give T cell receptor beta chains drawn from one sample of a study of spatial heterogeneity in lung cancer. TCRdb independently ran MiXCR on the 5' RACE reads; one entry per CDR3 protein. The table includes 23,000 or so distinct CDR3 sequences, approximately 7% detected once. The source material was PBMCs, sampled at surgery. These receptors all stem from a male donor with early-stage non-small cell lung cancer. CDR3s include the opening cysteine and the closing phenylalanine or tryptophan. D genes are given only for firm matches. Size is omitted from some rows. Given values are once, few, many or a class for expanded clones.

j_call	clone_size	v_call	d_call	cdr3_aa	cdr3_nt
TRBJ2-2	few	TRBV2	NA	CASSWDGTGELFF	TGTGCCAGCAGCTGGGACGGTACCGGGGAGCTGTTTTTT
TRBJ1-4	many	TRBV12-3/TRBV12-4	NA	CASRRVAGANEKLFF	TGTGCCAGCAGACGGGTGGCCGGGGCTAATGAAAAACTGTTTTTT
TRBJ2-1	NA	TRBV5-4	NA	CASRSGTDFSEQFF	TGTGCCAGCAGATCCGGGACTGACTTTTCCGAGCAGTTCTTC
TRBJ1-5	NA	TRBV19	NA	CASRAAEPNQPQHF	TGTGCCAGTAGGGCAGCCGAACCTAATCAGCCCCAGCATTTT
TRBJ2-5	many	TRBV25-1	NA	CASSEDEVGDGETQYF	TGTGCCAGCAGTGAAGATGAGGTTGGGGACGGCGAGACCCAGTACTTC
TRBJ2-1	few	TRBV19	NA	CVSSIGRLLNEQFF	TGTGTCAGTAGTATAGGTCGACTACTCAATGAGCAGTTCTTC
TRBJ2-3	many	TRBV3-1	NA	CASSQMEGGPGDTQYF	TGTGCCAGCAGCCAAATGGAAGGAGGGCCCGGAGATACGCAGTATTTT
TRBJ2-2	many	TRBV28	TRBD1	CASSTTGGPGELFF	TGTGCCAGCAGTACCACAGGGGGACCCGGGGAGCTGTTTTTT
TRBJ1-1	many	TRBV11-1	NA	CASSLAGGAEAFF	TGTGCCAGCAGCTTAGCTGGGGGAGCTGAAGCTTTCTTT
TRBJ2-1	medium-sized	TRBV10-3	NA	CAISPDNEQFF	TGTGCCATCAGCCCTGACAATGAGCAGTTCTTC
TRBJ1-4	NA	TRBV28	NA	CASSQGLRNEKLFF	TGTGCCAGCAGCCAGGGACTGAGGAATGAAAAACTGTTTTTT
TRBJ2-5	medium-sized	TRBV3-1	NA	CASSLTTAQETQYF	TGTGCCAGCAGCCTAACGACAGCCCAAGAGACCCAGTACTTC
TRBJ2-4	many	TRBV4-1	TRBD2	CASSQVTSQVNIQYF	TGCGCCAGCAGCCAAGTGACTAGCCAAGTAAACATTCAGTACTTC
TRBJ1-4	many	TRBV18	NA	CASSPPLERQLFF	TGTGCCAGCTCACCACCATTAGAACGGCAGCTGTTTTTT
TRBJ2-2	few	TRBV3-1	NA	CTSSQETNTGELFF	TGTACCAGCAGCCAAGAGACAAACACCGGGGAGCTGTTTTTT
TRBJ2-7	NA	TRBV20-1	NA	CSADNRAGEQYF	TGCAGTGCTGATAACAGGGCAGGAGAGCAGTACTTC
TRBJ1-2	many	TRBV20-1	TRBD1	CSATSPGQLSLNTF	TGCAGTGCTACCAGCCCGGGACAGCTCTCTTTAAACACCTTC
TRBJ1-6	few	TRBV28	TRBD1	CASSHNRGNSPLHF	TGTGCCAGCAGTCACAACAGGGGTAATTCACCCCTCCACTTT
TRBJ1-6	many	TRBV12-3/TRBV12-4	NA	CASSMSSYNSPLHF	TGTGCCAGCAGCATGAGCTCCTATAATTCACCCCTCCACTTT
TRBJ2-5	many	TRBV23-1	TRBD2	CASSQIGLAGETQYF	TGCGCCAGCAGTCAAATTGGACTAGCGGGAGAGACCCAGTACTTC
TRBJ2-3	many	TRBV2	TRBD2	CATIGTSGRSTLSTDTQYF	TGTGCCACCATAGGGACTAGCGGGAGGAGTACCCTTAGCACAGATACGCAGTATTTT
TRBJ1-3	many	TRBV5-1	NA	CASSLEQAFSGNTIYF	TGCGCCAGCAGCTTGGAACAGGCCTTCTCTGGAAACACCATATATTTT
TRBJ2-3	NA	TRBV7-2	NA	CASSFFTDTQYF	TGTGCCAGCAGCTTTTTTACAGATACGCAGTATTTT
TRBJ2-5	NA	TRBV7-2	NA	CASSLEPQGSKTQYF	TGTGCCAGCAGCTTAGAGCCCCAGGGTTCTAAGACCCAGTACTTC